The 21 T cell receptor beta chains presented below share a single source sample, sequenced in a study of blood T cell repertoires in COVID-19. Clones were read by immunoSEQ multiplex PCR, and TCRdb kept only the in-frame ones, dropping some. The sample consists of 250,000 to 350,000 clones, 70% to 90% of them appearing once. The specimen was peripheral blood. The source of these receptors is a human donor with COVID-19, enrolled during active disease. The donor label of this sample is uncertain.

This clone occurred a few times. V and J are TRBV2 and TRBJ1-6; D call uncertain. Per the germline V gene, CDR1 is SNHLY and CDR2 is FYNNEI. Trimming stripped 4 bases from V and 2 bases from J, with 9 bases between. The CDR3 totals 15 residues. The chain's CDR3 is CASSVEGPYNSPLHF. The CDR3 DNA sequence: TGTGCCAGCAGTGTCGAGGGCCCCTATAATTCACCCCTCCACTTT.

The chain is built from TRBV19 and TRBJ2-2, with 8 bases aligning to TRBD2. Germline trimming cut 6 bases from V and 0 bases from J; bases unmatched to any gene: 3. The V gene's germline CDR1 is LNHDA and CDR2 SQIVND (reference sequence). This CDR3 is built from 15 residues. Written as DNA, the CDR3 is TGTGCCAGTAGGGGACTAGTTTCGAACACCGGGGAGCTGTTTTTT. This sequence encodes CASRGLVSNTGELFF.

This chain joins TRBV2 and TRBJ2-2, with 12 bases aligning to TRBD2. The CDR3 runs to 15 residues. V shed 5 bases, J shed 6 bases, and the junction held 4 bases outside the gene matches. Germline CDR1 and CDR2: SNHLY and FYNNEI. CDR3: CASSSSGRGSGELFF. The CDR3 DNA follows: TGTGCCAGCAGTTCTAGCGGGAGGGGGTCCGGGGAGCTGTTTTTT.

The J gene is TRBJ1-2, the V gene TRBV5-1; D possibly corresponds to TRBD1 (6 bases). The germline CDR1 and CDR2 sequences are SGHRS and YFSETQ. The CDR3 sequence is 13 residues long. Deletions cut 4 bases from V and 4 bases from J, with 11 bases between. This chain's CDR3 is CASSEGDPYGYTF. Here the CDR3 DNA reads TGCGCCAGCAGCGAGGGGGACCCCTATGGCTACACCTTC.

This rearrangement joins TRBV5-1 to TRBJ2-1; TRBD1 matches at 9 bases. The CDR3 runs 14 residues. Unmatched junction bases numbered 6, after V lost 3 bases and J lost 8 bases. Germline assignment: CDR1 SGHRS and CDR2 YFSETQ. The CDR3 loop reads CASSSGQGWDEQFF. The CDR3 DNA is TGCGCCAGCAGCTCGGGACAGGGATGGGATGAGCAGTTCTTC.

V is TRBV28 and J is TRBJ1-5; D call uncertain. The germline V gene encodes CDR1 MDHEN and CDR2 SYDVKM. V was clipped by 2 bases and J by 3 bases, with 2 bases between them. There are 12 residues in the CDR3. CDR3 region: CASSLLNQPQHF. CDR3 in DNA: TGTGCCAGCAGTTTACTCAATCAGCCCCAGCATTTT.

This sequence joins TRBV5-6 and TRBJ2-3; TRBD1 might be the D (5 bases). The CDR3 is 15 residues long. V lost 0 bases, J lost 4 bases, and 12 bases lay in between. Germline V gene lookup returns CDR1 SGHDT and CDR2 YYEEEE. CDR3 nucleotides: TGTGCCAGCAGCTTGGACAGGAATGAGGCAGATACGCAGTATTTT. Protein: CASSLDRNEADTQYF.

The genes are TRBV9 and TRBJ2-1; the match to TRBD1 covers 7 bases. Per germline, CDR1 SGDLS and CDR2 YYNGEE. The CDR3 is made up of 16 amino acids. The V and J ends lost 2 bases and 8 bases, in that order; junction bases with no gene match: 13. CDR3: CASSVPQGLGTDEQFF. The DNA of the CDR3 is TGTGCCAGCAGCGTCCCACAGGGATTGGGGACAGATGAGCAGTTCTTC.

This chain links TRBV19 with TRBJ1-1; D may be TRBD1 (6 bases). Trimming left V 8 bases short and J 1 base short, with 14 bases between. Germline V gene sequence: CDR1 LNHDA, CDR2 SQIVND (reference sequence). This CDR3 has 14 amino acids. CDR3 amino acids: CASETRGRNTEAFF. DNA for the CDR3: TGTGCCAGTGAGACAAGGGGGAGGAACACTGAAGCTTTCTTT.

In regard to this clone: Other DNA sequences from this sample encode an identical CDR3 as well. J is TRBJ1-2 and V is TRBV28; 11 nucleotides match TRBD1. Germline V CDR1 and CDR2: MDHEN, SYDVKM. This CDR3 spans 15 amino acids. The V and J ends lost 3 bases and 4 bases, in that order; junction bases with no gene match: 4. CDR3 region: CASSFSGTGGYGYTF. DNA of the CDR3: TGTGCCAGCAGTTTCTCCGGGACAGGGGGCTATGGCTACACCTTC.

The rearrangement links TRBV19 to TRBJ1-2; TRBD1 matches 10 bases. CDR3 length: 14 amino acids. V was pared by 5 bases and J by 2 bases, with 2 bases of the junction left unmatched. CDR1 and CDR2 (germline): LNHDA, SQIVND (reference sequence). The CDR3 reads CASSPGQGNYGYTF. CDR3 nucleotide sequence: TGTGCCAGTAGTCCGGGACAGGGGAACTATGGCTACACCTTC. Full variable domain (outside the CDR3, taken from reference TRBV19 and TRBJ1-2): DGGITQSPKYLFRKEGQNVTLSCEQNLNHDAMYWYRQDPGQGLRLIYYSQIVNDFQKGDIAEGYSVSREKKESFPLTVTSAQKNPTAFYLCASSPGQGNYGYTFGSGTRLTVV.

This clone was picked up one time. This chain joins TRBV6-5 and TRBJ2-1; D call uncertain. The V end lost 0 bases, the J end lost 7 bases, and 4 bases lay between the germline ends. Germline V gene sequence: CDR1 MNHEY, CDR2 SVGAGI. There are 12 residues in the CDR3. CDR3 DNA: TGTGCCAGCAGTTACTCGGCTAATGAGCAGTTCTTC. This gives the protein CASSYSANEQFF.

V and J are TRBV7-9 and TRBJ2-6; the match to TRBD2 covers 10 bases. The CDR3 has 18 amino acids. From germline, CDR1 is SEHNR and CDR2 FQNEAQ (reference sequence). The V gene end was trimmed by 1 base and the J gene end by 3 bases; junction bases not matched to a gene: 6. The CDR3 is CASSLEASGRGGANVLTF. CDR3 nucleotides: TGTGCCAGCAGCTTAGAGGCTAGCGGGAGAGGTGGGGCCAACGTCCTGACTTTC.

V gene TRBV27 combines with J gene TRBJ2-1; 7 bases agree with TRBD2. The CDR3 runs to 14 residues. The J segment lost 3 bases and the V segment lost 8 bases, leaving 7 bases of the junction unmatched. From germline, CDR1 is MNHEY and CDR2 SMNVEV (reference sequence). The CDR3 sequence: CASGGGRFYNEQFF. The CDR3 bases are TGTGCCAGCGGGGGGGGTAGGTTCTACAATGAGCAGTTCTTC.

The chain is built from TRBV30 and TRBJ1-1; weak D call: TRBD1 (5 bases). This CDR3 is 16 amino acids long. Trimming removed 5 bases at V and 5 bases at J, with 24 bases between. Germline CDR1 GTSNPN, CDR2 SVGIG (reference sequence). The CDR3 loop reads CAWENGQVGGETEAFF. DNA for the CDR3: TGTGCCTGGGAGAATGGGCAAGTAGGAGGGGAAACTGAAGCTTTCTTT.

Regarding this clone: The germline gene is not matched at one end of the junction; a read error may be the cause. V gene TRBV5-1 combines with J gene TRBJ2-3; no reliable D call. The CDR3 runs to 14 residues. Germline V gene lookup returns CDR1 SGHRS and CDR2 YFSETQ. CDR3 nucleotide sequence: TGCGCCAGCAGCCCTCCCATTTCAACAGATACGCAATATTTT. It specifies CASSPPISTDTQYF.

The rearrangement joins TRBV6-1 to TRBJ1-1, with D unclear. V lost 5 bases and J 1 base, leaving 8 bases between the germline ends. CDR3 length: 13 amino acids. In germline, CDR1 is MNHNS, CDR2 SASEGT. The CDR3 nucleotides read TGTGCCAGCAGTCAGACAAGGAACACTGAAGCTTTCTTT. It codes for CASSQTRNTEAFF.

This chain connects TRBV25-1 to TRBJ1-3; the D is unclear. From germline, CDR1 is MGHDK and CDR2 SYGVNS. The ends were cut back, 4 bases at V and 0 bases at J, with 10 bases in the middle. The CDR3 covers 15 residues. CDR3 loop: CASSAPGDSGNTIYF. CDR3 bases: TGTGCCAGCAGTGCCCCGGGAGACTCTGGAAACACCATATATTTT.

The rearrangement links TRBV7-2 to TRBJ2-5; tentatively, D is TRBD2 (6 bases). Germline loops: CDR1 SGHTA, CDR2 FQGNSA. The V and J ends lost 4 bases and 2 bases respectively, with 8 bases between them. This CDR3 region has 13 residues. The CDR3 here is CASSSSGQETQYF. The DNA of the CDR3 is TGTGCCAGCAGCTCAAGCGGGCAAGAGACCCAGTACTTC. The full variable domain, in which reference TRBV7-2 and TRBJ2-5 provide the parts outside the CDR3, is GAGVSQSPSNKVTEKGKDVELRCDPISGHTALYWYRQSLGQGLEFLIYFQGNSAPDKSGLPSDRFSAERTGGSVSTLTIQRTQQEDSAVYLCASSSSGQETQYFGPGTRLLVL.

This sequence joins TRBV6-4 and TRBJ2-2; D may be TRBD2 (6 bases). V was pared by 4 bases and J by 5 bases, with 11 bases between. Germline CDR1 and CDR2: MRHNA and SNTAGT. This CDR3 spans 14 amino acids. The CDR3 sequence is CASSVQGGTGELFF. CDR3 coding DNA: TGTGCCAGCAGTGTTCAGGGAGGAACCGGGGAGCTGTTTTTT.

V usage is TRBV28 and J usage is TRBJ2-5, with D maybe TRBD2 (5 bases). V was cut by 3 bases and J by 5 bases, with 16 bases left in between. Per germline, CDR1 MDHEN and CDR2 SYDVKM. The CDR3 extends over 15 amino acids. CDR3 in DNA: TGTGCCAGCAGTTTCATTGGCTTTGGGGAGGAGACCCAGTACTTC. This translates into CASSFIGFGEETQYF.